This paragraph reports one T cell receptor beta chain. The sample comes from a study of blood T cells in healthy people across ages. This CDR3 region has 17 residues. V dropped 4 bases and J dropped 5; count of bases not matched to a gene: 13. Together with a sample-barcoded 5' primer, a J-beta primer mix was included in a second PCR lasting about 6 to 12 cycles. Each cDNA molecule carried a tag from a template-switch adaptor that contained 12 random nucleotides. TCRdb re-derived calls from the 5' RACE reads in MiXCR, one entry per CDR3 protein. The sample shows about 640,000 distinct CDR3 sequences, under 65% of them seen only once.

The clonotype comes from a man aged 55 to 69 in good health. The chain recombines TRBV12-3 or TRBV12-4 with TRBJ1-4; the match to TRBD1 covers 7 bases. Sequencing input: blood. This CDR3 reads CASSSQRGGLRNEKLFF. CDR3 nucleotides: TGTGCCAGCAGTTCGCAGAGAGGGGGCCTCCGAAATGAAAAACTGTTTTTT.